This T cell receptor (beta chain) was sequenced in a study of blood T cell repertoires in COVID-19 (dated by TCRdb to the early 2020s). Study-level background: Samples from collaborators originated in the United States, Italy and Spain and spanned both the acute and convalescent phases of COVID-19. A freely available public database, intended as a resource for researchers studying the immune response to SARS-CoV-2, is where the repertoires were released. Nearly every sample came with metadata listing a de-identified subject ID, COVID-19 status, age in years and sex. Subjects who had been exposed to COVID-19, were actively infected with it, or had recovered from it provided the deeply sampled blood TCRbeta repertoires that made up the dataset. HLA class I and class II types, where available, came from metadata supplied by the sample provider rather than from assay-based typing. The material from the prospective study consisted of cDNA or gDNA derived from T cells, B-cell-depleted T cells, or PBMCs. The samples were drawn from the first 160 participants of the ongoing ImmuneRACE study and from 1,254 subjects provided by 6 global collaborators.

TCRbeta CDR3 regions were amplified from genomic DNA by means of the immunoSEQ Assay, a bias-controlled multiplex PCR. The authors' pipeline ran thus. The number of nucleated cells in each sample was estimated from the amplification of reference gene primers within the assay. Sequence reads were collapsed and filtered to measure the absolute abundance of every unique TCRbeta CDR3 rearrangement. Productive Simpson clonality was computed per sample as the square root of Simpson's diversity index over productive rearrangements. Sourced from immuneACCESS, this table was stored by TCRdb with only in-frame sequences that have V and J called. A share of the clones is absent; for the studies checked, an unresolved V gene accounts for under half, and the remainder has no known explanation. V and J calls and clone size are those listed in that table; D and trimming were worked out from the DNA. Within this sample are approximately 180,000 clones, with 65% to 80% of them counted one time only. In total, the top ten clones hold around 17% of the sample.

Participants in the prospective study were aged about 18 to 100 years, lived in about two dozen United States geographic areas, and enrolled through a virtual design. To assign participants to cohorts, the prospective study relied on clinical history that participants themselves reported in a screening survey and a study questionnaire. Mobile phlebotomists in the prospective study collected whole blood, serum and a nasopharyngeal or oropharyngeal swab from every participant. Additional blood draws and questionnaires over a 2-month period could optionally be provided by prospective study participants. Prospective study blood samples were shipped either frozen or at room temperature before DNA extraction. The study at large found these results: Clinical and demographic metadata were provided uncurated, with the amount varying by source and participant.

The CDR3 holds 15 amino acids from the cysteine to the phenylalanine. Of the read, only the CDR3 DNA is kept; its 45 bases are in frame from base 1. The germline V gene supplies CDR1 SGHVS and CDR2 FQNEAQ. Between the V and J ends, shortened by 1 base and 4 bases respectively, the junction contains 13 bases. As for this clone: It lacks a known antigen. No much larger clone exists at a distance of one base, and base qualities are not known.

This receptor was obtained from a woman aged 45-65 years with acute COVID-19. Sequenced material: PBMCs or T cells enriched from blood (not recorded which). Recombination linked TRBV7-8 to TRBJ1-1, and the D gene may be TRBD1, 5 bases matching. The CDR3 region: CASSLEWGLGTEAFF. The sequenced DNA: TGTGCCAGCAGCTTAGAATGGGGCTTGGGCACTGAAGCTTTCTTT.